This is a list of T cell receptor beta chains from one sample in a study of metastatic and nonmetastatic thyroid tumors. MiXCR reprocessed the PCR reads for TCRdb. In the table there are 30,000 or so clones, around 20% of which are singletons. Sequencing was carried out using blood. These receptor sequences come from a female donor with papillary thyroid cancer or a benign thyroid nodule (not recorded which). Some clones in this sample may be carry-over from other donors' samples. The CDR3 runs from the conserved cysteine through the conserved F or W. D genes are given only for firm matches. Only part of the rows carry a size: once, few, many, or a class if the clone is expanded.

length,J,V,size,D,DNA,CDR3
13,TRBJ2-7,TRBV11-2,many,.,TGTGCCAGCAGCTTACTCTTCTCCTACGAGCAGTACTTC,CASSLLFSYEQYF
16,TRBJ2-1,TRBV7-9,many,.,TGTGCCAGCAGCTCTGTCCGGGACTTCGTTCTCAATGAGCAGTTCTTC,CASSSVRDFVLNEQFF
14,TRBJ1-5,TRBV28,large,.,TGTGCCAGCAGTCTGGGACGCAGTCATCAGCCCCAGCATTTT,CASSLGRSHQPQHF
15,TRBJ2-7,TRBV27,many,TRBD2,TGTGCCAGCCGCTCTAGCGGGAGGGCTGCCTACGAGCAGTACTTC,CASRSSGRAAYEQYF
16,TRBJ2-1,TRBV6-1,many,.,TGTGCCAGCAGCCTGTTTAGGGGTAGCTCCTACAATGAGCAGTTCTTC,CASSLFRGSSYNEQFF
14,TRBJ1-3,TRBV7-2,.,.,TGTGCCAGCAGCTTATCCAGGGGCGGAAACACCATATATTTT,CASSLSRGGNTIYF
15,TRBJ2-1,TRBV15,medium-sized,TRBD1,TGTGCCACCAGTACCGGACAGGATTTATACAATGAGCAGTTCTTC,CATSTGQDLYNEQFF
12,TRBJ2-5,TRBV7-8,many,.,TGTGCCAGCAGCGTTGGTGGGGAGACCCAGTACTTC,CASSVGGETQYF
15,TRBJ2-2,TRBV2,.,TRBD1,TGTGCCAGCGATCCGGGACAGGGGGCCGCCGGGGAGCTGTTTTTT,CASDPGQGAAGELFF
15,TRBJ1-2,TRBV13,.,.,TGTGCCAGCAGCTTTACCAGCGGGCAGTCTGATGGCTACACCTTC,CASSFTSGQSDGYTF
15,TRBJ2-1,TRBV6-1,few,TRBD1,TGTGCCAGCAGTGAAGAGACAGGGGGGTACAATGAGCAGTTCTTC,CASSEETGGYNEQFF
14,TRBJ1-2,TRBV9,many,.,TGTGCCAGCAGCGAATGGGACGGTACAGGTCGCTACACCTTC,CASSEWDGTGRYTF
14,TRBJ1-2,TRBV19,many,.,TGTGCCAGTAGTATGTTGGACAGAAACTATGGCTACACCTTC,CASSMLDRNYGYTF
12,TRBJ1-5,TRBV28,few,TRBD1,TGTGCCAGCAGACAGGGGGGTCAGCCCCAGCATTTT,CASRQGGQPQHF
13,TRBJ1-5,TRBV10-3,many,.,TGTGCCATCAGTGAGTCGACAGGTCAGCCCCAGCATTTT,CAISESTGQPQHF
11,TRBJ2-5,TRBV6-6,many,.,TGTGCCAGCAGTTACAGGGGGATGAGGTACTTC,CASSYRGMRYF
12,TRBJ2-7,TRBV6-1,medium-sized,.,TGTGCCAGCACTCCCGGAACCTACGAGCAGTACTTC,CASTPGTYEQYF